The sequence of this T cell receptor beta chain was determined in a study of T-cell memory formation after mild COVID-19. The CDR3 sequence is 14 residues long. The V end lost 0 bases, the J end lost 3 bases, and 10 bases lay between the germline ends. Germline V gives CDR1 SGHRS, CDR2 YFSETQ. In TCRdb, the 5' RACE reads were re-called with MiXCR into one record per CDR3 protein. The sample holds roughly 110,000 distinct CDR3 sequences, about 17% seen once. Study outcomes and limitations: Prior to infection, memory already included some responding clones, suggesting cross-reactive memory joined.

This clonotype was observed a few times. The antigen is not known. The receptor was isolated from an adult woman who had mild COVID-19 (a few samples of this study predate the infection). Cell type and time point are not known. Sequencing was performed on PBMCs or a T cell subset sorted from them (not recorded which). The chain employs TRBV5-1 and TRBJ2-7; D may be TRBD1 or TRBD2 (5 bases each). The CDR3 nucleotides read TGCGCCAGCAGCTTGGGGGACCCAAACTACGAGCAGTACTTC. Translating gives CASSLGDPNYEQYF.